The T cell receptor beta chain under discussion was sequenced for a study of human CD8 memory T cell subsets. Preparation of the TCR beta libraries relied on UMI-labeled 5' RACE. Per the authors' pipeline: Per TCR beta library, functional CDR3 beta clonotypes numbered about 2,700 to 20,000. TCRdb re-called the 5' RACE reads; one entry per CDR3 protein, DNA not given. TCRdb's processing, not the authors' own work, is the source of the V and J calls. This listing includes over 6,500 distinct CDR3 sequences. This CDR3 spans 18 amino acids. Early memory CD8+ T cells that were CCR7+ PD-1+ TIGIT+ with exhausted-like traits constituted the TPEX cells. For every subset, the RNA was derived from duplicate vials of roughly 140,000 sorted CD8+ T cells.

Sequencing used CD8+ T cells from PBMCs. This sequence joins TRBV6-7 and TRBJ2-5; lacking DNA, the TRBD2 call made by TCRdb goes unchecked. TRBV6-7 is an ORF, and what it does is uncertain. The TCR sequence derives from a human donor in good health. CDR3 amino acids: CASSYSSGLAGVRETQYF.